This passage covers 22 T cell receptor beta chains from one sample sequenced in a study of Ad26.COV2.S vaccination and SARS-CoV-2 variants (dated by TCRdb to the early 2020s). Library preparation employed the immunoSEQ multiplex PCR assay. The table was pulled from immuneACCESS by TCRdb, which kept in-frame rearrangements only. Such tables lose some clones; where checked, under half of the loss comes from unresolved V genes, and the rest has no known cause. The sample table shows around 300,000 clones, and approximately 86% are seen once. About 10% of the sample lies in the top ten. The treatment or condition label for this specimen denotes: about 20 received Ad26.COV2.S at low or high dose, single or two shots; about 5 received placebo; per-sample allocation not given. For vaccine and placebo recipients, the sequenced repertoires came from samples collected on day 63 after the first injection.

This material consisted of peripheral blood, taken in a trial of Ad26.COV2.S vaccine versus placebo. These TCRs come from a person between 18 and 60 years old who received the Ad26.COV2.S COVID-19 vaccine or a placebo.

As concerns this clone: The same CDR3 arises from other DNA sequences in this sample as well. This chain uses TRBV12-3 or TRBV12-4 with TRBJ2-3, with no clear D. Deletions cut 2 bases from V and 3 bases from J, with 0 bases between. CDR3 size: 11 residues. This chain's CDR3 is CASSLTDTQYF. DNA of the CDR3: TGTGCCAGCAGTTTAACAGATACGCAGTATTTT.

The chain links TRBV28 to TRBJ1-6, with TRBD1 identical over 9 bases. This CDR3 region has 14 residues. Germline values: CDR1 MDHEN, CDR2 SYDVKM. The J segment lost 6 bases and the V segment lost 8 bases, leaving 5 bases of the junction unmatched. Here the CDR3 reads CASAGTGSNSPLHF. CDR3 nucleotides: TGTGCCAGCGCCGGGACAGGGTCTAATTCACCCCTCCACTTT.

The chain is built from TRBV27 and TRBJ1-4, with a tentative D call TRBD1 (6 bases). There are 15 residues in the CDR3. V was cut by 0 bases and J by 4 bases, with 9 bases left in between. Per the germline V gene, CDR1 is MNHEY and CDR2 is SMNVEV (reference sequence). CDR3 residues: CASSLSPGVNEKLFF. CDR3 nucleotides: TGTGCCAGCAGTTTATCTCCAGGGGTTAATGAAAAACTGTTTTTT. The full variable domain, rest sourced from reference TRBV27 and TRBJ1-4, is EAQVTQNPRYLITVTGKKLTVTCSQNMNHEYMSWYRQDPGLGLRQIYYSMNVEVTDKGDVPEGYKVSRKEKRNFPLILESPSPNQTSLYFCASSLSPGVNEKLFFGSGTQLSVL.

The chain combines TRBV27 with TRBJ2-2; D gene uncertain. Germline V gives CDR1 MNHEY, CDR2 SMNVEV (reference sequence). The V end lost 3 bases, the J end lost 4 bases, and 9 bases lay between the germline ends. The CDR3 runs to 14 residues. The CDR3 sequence: CASSFRRSTGELFF. The DNA of the CDR3 is TGTGCCAGCAGTTTTCGGAGATCCACCGGGGAGCTGTTTTTT.

J is TRBJ2-1 and V is TRBV25-1; TRBD2 is a possible D gene (5 bases). The CDR3 contains 14 residues. Between the trimmed V and J ends, which lost 4 bases and 10 bases, there was a span of 17 bases. CDR1 is MGHDK and CDR2 is SYGVNS in the germline V gene. The CDR3 spells CASSGQVGVREQFF. CDR3 nucleotides: TGTGCCAGCAGTGGGCAGGTCGGGGTAAGGGAGCAGTTCTTC.

This clone was seen only once. DNA of the CDR3: TGTGCCAGCAGTCTTCCGGGAGGGCCATGGGCAGATACGCAGTATTTT. Amino acids: CASSLPGGPWADTQYF. This rearrangement joins TRBV7-2 to TRBJ2-3; 8 bases fit TRBD2. Germline CDR1 and CDR2: SGHTA and FQGNSA. This CDR3 is built from 16 residues. V lost 6 bases, J lost 4 bases, and 12 bases stayed unmatched.

In its sample, this clone was seen a few times. J is TRBJ2-1 and V is TRBV7-9; D is unclear. Germline loops: CDR1 SEHNR, CDR2 FQNEAQ (reference sequence). V lost 3 bases to trimming and J lost 9 bases, with 18 bases between them. This CDR3 contains 15 residues. The CDR3 DNA sequence: TGTGCCAGCAGCTTCCTCAACCAGGTAACCGGTGAGCAGTTCTTC. Its protein is CASSFLNQVTGEQFF. Together with reference TRBV7-9 and TRBJ2-1, the CDR3 gives the full variable domain: DTGVSQNPRHKITKRGQNVTFRCDPISEHNRLYWYRQTLGQGPEFLTYFQNEAQLEKSRLLSDRFSAERPKGSFSTLEIQRTEQGDSAMYLCASSFLNQVTGEQFFGPGTRLTVL.

The V and J genes are TRBV19 and TRBJ2-7; the match to TRBD2 covers 15 bases. Germline CDR1 and CDR2: LNHDA and SQIVND (reference sequence). The CDR3 totals 21 residues. V lost 4 bases and J lost 6; bases outside the gene matches: 22. The chain's CDR3 is CASSTPLHGTSGRPPTSEQYF. In DNA form, the CDR3 reads TGTGCCAGTAGTACGCCGCTACACGGGACTAGCGGGAGGCCGCCAACAAGCGAGCAGTACTTC.

The J gene is TRBJ1-3, the V gene TRBV6-5, with no clear D. The germline gives CDR1 MNHEY, CDR2 SVGAGI. The CDR3 has 14 residues. The V end was cut by 1 base, the J end by 4 bases, with 8 bases between. This CDR3 is CASSYYAEGNTIYF. In DNA form, the CDR3 reads TGTGCCAGCAGTTACTACGCAGAAGGAAACACCATATATTTT.

The chain combines TRBV5-1 with TRBJ2-2, with TRBD2 as a possible D gene (6 bases). V was clipped by 0 bases and J by 1 base, with 7 bases between them. Germline assignment: CDR1 SGHRS and CDR2 YFSETQ. This CDR3 comprises 15 residues. CDR3 nucleotide sequence: TGCGCCAGCAGCTTGGAGGAGGGGAACACCGGGGAGCTGTTTTTT. As protein: CASSLEEGNTGELFF.

The chain carries TRBV28 and TRBJ2-7; 9 bases map to TRBD2. This CDR3 spans 15 amino acids. Germline-derived CDR1 and CDR2 are MDHEN and SYDVKM. The trim removed 3 bases at V and 2 bases at J, leaving 5 bases unmatched. The CDR3 protein is CASSFATSGAYEQYF. The CDR3 DNA reads TGTGCCAGCAGTTTTGCGACTAGCGGAGCCTACGAGCAGTACTTC.

This rearrangement joins TRBV21-1 to TRBJ1-1. TRBV21-1 counts as a pseudogene. CDR3 length: 12 amino acids. This CDR3 reads CASSLRAAGAFF. The CDR3 DNA reads TGTGCCAGCAGCCTGAGAGCGGCGGGGGCTTTCTTT.

This chain uses TRBV5-1 with TRBJ1-5; 7 bases are a match to TRBD1. The CDR3 consists of 14 residues. The junction had 7 bases not matched to a gene; V was cut back by 4 bases and J by 6 bases. The V gene's germline CDR1 is SGHRS and CDR2 YFSETQ. CDR3 protein: CASSQTGPPQPQHF. The CDR3 DNA is TGCGCCAGCAGCCAGACAGGGCCCCCTCAGCCCCAGCATTTT. Looking up the rest from reference TRBV5-1 and TRBJ1-5 gives the full variable domain: KAGVTQTPRYLIKTRGQQVTLSCSPISGHRSVSWYQQTPGQGLQFLFEYFSETQRNKGNFPGRFSGRQFSNSRSEMNVSTLELGDSALYLCASSQTGPPQPQHFGDGTRLSIL.

This clone was counted a single time. The chain links TRBV10-3 to TRBJ2-5, with 10 bases that match TRBD1. After removal of 7 bases from V and 3 bases from J, the junction contained 5 bases not matched to a gene. There are 14 residues in the CDR3. Germline V lookup: CDR1 ENHRY, CDR2 SYGVKD. The CDR3 region has the DNA TGTGCCATCAAACCGGGGACAGGGGAAGAGACCCAGTACTTC. As protein: CAIKPGTGEETQYF.

There are a few counts of this clone. The chain recombines TRBV6-2 or TRBV6-3 with TRBJ1-5; D gene ambiguous. The CDR3 loop spans 14 amino acids. Germline CDR1 and CDR2: MNHEY and SVGEGT. V was clipped by 2 bases and J by 6 bases, with 11 bases between them. CDR3 amino acids: CASSYGMGRQPQHF. The DNA for the CDR3 is TGTGCCAGCAGTTACGGTATGGGCCGTCAGCCCCAGCATTTT.

V and J are TRBV19 and TRBJ2-7, with 10 bases that match TRBD1. The germline CDR1 and CDR2 sequences are LNHDA and SQIVND (reference sequence). The CDR3 is made up of 15 amino acids. The junction had 6 bases not matched to a gene; V was cut back by 4 bases and J by 3 bases. Here the CDR3 DNA reads TGTGCCAGTAGTAGGGGACAGGGGCCCCTCTACGAGCAGTACTTC. This sequence encodes CASSRGQGPLYEQYF.

The rearrangement links TRBV12-3 or TRBV12-4 to TRBJ1-1; 8 bases align to TRBD1. Trimming cost V 0 bases and J 11 bases; bases outside gene matches: 5. The CDR3 extends over 13 amino acids. CDR3 in DNA: TGTGCCAGCAGTTTAGCGTTGGACAGGGAGGCTTTCTTT. Translated: CASSLALDREAFF.

The chain recombines TRBV4-2 with TRBJ2-4; D call uncertain. The germline CDR1 and CDR2 sequences are LGHNA and YNFKEQ. The length of the CDR3 is 15 residues. V lost 0 bases, J lost 0 bases, and 6 bases lay in between. CDR3 loop: CASSQDQLAKNIQYF. CDR3 sequence (DNA): TGTGCCAGCAGCCAAGATCAGTTAGCCAAAAACATTCAGTACTTC.

The V gene is TRBV9, the J gene TRBJ2-7; D unclear. The V and J ends lost 0 bases and 2 bases respectively, with 12 bases between them. The CDR3 is 15 amino acids. The germline CDR1 and CDR2 sequences are SGDLS and YYNGEE. The CDR3 reads CASSVAPGMTYEQYF. For the CDR3, the DNA is TGTGCCAGCAGCGTAGCACCAGGAATGACCTACGAGCAGTACTTC.

V and J are TRBV5-1 and TRBJ2-7; D is possibly TRBD1 (6 bases). This CDR3 region has 15 residues. Trimming stripped 0 bases from V and 5 bases from J, with 15 bases between. From germline, CDR1 is SGHRS and CDR2 YFSETQ. CDR3 loop: CASSLVVTGKHEQYF. The CDR3 region has the DNA TGCGCCAGCAGCTTGGTGGTCACAGGGAAGCACGAGCAGTACTTC.

The chain has TRBV6-5 and TRBJ1-5; D unclear. This CDR3 region has 12 residues. V lost 6 bases, J lost 6 bases, and 9 bases lay in between. Germline lookup yields CDR1 MNHEY and CDR2 SVGAGI. CDR3 DNA sequence: TGTGCCAGCAGGCCCGGGCCTCAGCCCCAGCATTTT. It codes for CASRPGPQPQHF.

The CDR3 DNA is TGCGCCAGCAGCGTAGGGAGGAACCTGAACACTGAAGCTTTCTTT. As protein: CASSVGRNLNTEAFF. The chain joins TRBV4-1 to TRBJ1-1; D unresolved. In germline, CDR1 is MGHRA, CDR2 YSYEKL. The CDR3 spans 15 residues. Trimming pared 5 bases from V and 0 bases from J, leaving 13 bases between.